This T cell receptor beta chain was recovered during a study of early T cells in non-severe SARS-CoV-2 infection. V dropped 4 bases and J dropped 2 bases, with 15 bases sitting between them. CDR1 DFQATT and CDR2 SNEGSKA come from the germline V gene (reference sequence). This CDR3 comprises 14 residues. As part of library construction, unique molecular identifiers were attached to individual cDNA molecules. In TCRdb, the 5' RACE reads were re-called with MiXCR into one record per CDR3 protein. The sample has tens of thousands of distinct CDR3 sequences, under 15% seen once. The material sequenced was whole blood, taken at baseline. This chain links TRBV20-1 with TRBJ2-7, with D possibly matching TRBD1 (6 bases). The receptor's source is an adult who was a healthcare worker with PCR-confirmed SARS-CoV-2 infection or an uninfected control (not recorded which). The DNA of the CDR3 is TGCAGTGCTAACCCGACAGGTCCGACCTACGAGCAGTACTTC. This gives the protein CSANPTGPTYEQYF.